The 20 T cell receptor beta chains below all came from one sample that was sequenced in a study of blood T cell repertoires in COVID-19. Profiled with immunoSEQ multiplex PCR; TCRdb holds only in-frame clones, not every one. The repertoire holds 65,000 to 85,000 clones, with roughly 87% as singletons. Material: peripheral blood. The source of these receptors is a woman younger than 30 with acute or convalescent COVID-19.

This chain connects TRBV2 to TRBJ1-3; 8 bases match TRBD1. The CDR3 extends over 16 amino acids. With V trimmed by 4 bases and J by 2 bases, 7 bases remained unmatched. Germline V gene lookup returns CDR1 SNHLY and CDR2 FYNNEI. CDR3 residues: CASSVTTGVPGNTIYF. CDR3 nucleotide sequence: TGTGCCAGCAGTGTCACGACAGGGGTTCCTGGAAACACCATATATTTT.

The chain joins TRBV2 to TRBJ2-1; TRBD2 agrees at 8 bases. Germline CDR1 reads SNHLY; CDR2 reads FYNNEI. The CDR3 consists of 15 residues. The J segment lost 6 bases and the V segment lost 8 bases, leaving 12 bases of the junction unmatched. The chain's CDR3 is CASAPIGGAVNEQFF. The CDR3 bases are TGTGCCAGCGCCCCCATCGGGGGGGCGGTCAATGAGCAGTTCTTC.

The chain uses TRBV5-1 and TRBJ2-1; D might be TRBD2 (6 bases). Trimming cost V 4 bases and J 0 bases, with 11 bases left between them. The CDR3 is 15 amino acids. The germline gives CDR1 SGHRS, CDR2 YFSETQ. Here the CDR3 reads CASSLRDFSYNEQFF. The CDR3 DNA follows: TGCGCCAGCAGCCTCCGGGACTTCTCCTACAATGAGCAGTTCTTC.

The chain uses TRBV3-1 (or the pseudogene TRBV3-2) and TRBJ1-1; a possible D gene is TRBD1 (5 bases). Germline CDR1 LGHDT, CDR2 YNNKEL (reference sequence). V lost 0 bases to trimming and J lost 5 bases, with 13 bases between them. This CDR3 region has 15 residues. In DNA, the CDR3 is TGTGCCAGCAGCCAAGAAGCGGGGGGGAGGACTGAAGCTTTCTTT. This codes for CASSQEAGGRTEAFF.

The chain combines TRBV4-1 with TRBJ1-4; maybe TRBD1 (5 bases). Germline CDR1 and CDR2: MGHRA and YSYEKL. This CDR3 is built from 15 residues. The ends were cut back, 5 bases at V and 0 bases at J, with 10 bases in the middle. The CDR3 nucleotides read TGCGCCAGCAGCAATCCGACAGCAACTAATGAAAAACTGTTTTTT. Translation: CASSNPTATNEKLFF.

The chain recombines TRBV5-4 with TRBJ2-1; 8 bases agree with TRBD2. Germline-derived CDR1 and CDR2 are SGHNT and YYREEE (reference sequence). The CDR3 has 16 residues. Germline trimming cut 4 bases from V and 5 bases from J; bases unmatched to any gene: 11. CDR3 sequence (DNA): TGTGCCAGCAGCCGGGAGGGGGGGTCGGCGCACAATGAGCAGTTCTTC. It specifies CASSREGGSAHNEQFF.

DNA of the CDR3: TGTGCCAGCAGCTTATGGGGGACAGGCACAGATACGCAGTATTTT. Translation: CASSLWGTGTDTQYF. The genes are TRBV7-9 and TRBJ2-3; TRBD1 matches at 7 bases. This CDR3 spans 15 amino acids. In germline, CDR1 is SEHNR, CDR2 FQNEAQ (reference sequence). The J segment lost 1 base and the V segment lost 2 bases, leaving 3 bases of the junction unmatched.

CDR3 bases: TGTGCCAGTACCGTACAGGGGGCGAGGAAGCTCGAAGCTTTCTTT. Translated: CASTVQGARKLEAFF. This sequence joins TRBV19 and TRBJ1-1; 9 bases align to TRBD1. The CDR3 length is 15 residues. Germline V gene lookup returns CDR1 LNHDA and CDR2 SQIVND (reference sequence). J was trimmed by 8 bases and V by 7 bases; bases with no gene match: 14.

The chain joins TRBV5-1 to TRBJ1-1; perhaps TRBD1 as D (5 bases). The V end lost 3 bases, the J end lost 0 bases, and 15 bases lay between the germline ends. Germline CDR1 reads SGHRS; CDR2 reads YFSETQ. This CDR3 is built from 16 residues. CDR3 region: CASSSWAGSMNTEAFF. The CDR3, as DNA: TGCGCCAGCAGCTCTTGGGCAGGGTCCATGAACACTGAAGCTTTCTTT.

J is TRBJ2-1 and V is TRBV5-4, with D maybe TRBD1 (5 bases). Trimming pared 0 bases from V and 2 bases from J, leaving 9 bases between. CDR1 and CDR2 from the germline V gene are SGHNT and YYREEE (reference sequence). This CDR3 is built from 15 residues. The CDR3 loop reads CASSLGTLAYNEQFF. DNA for the CDR3: TGTGCCAGCAGCTTGGGGACACTGGCCTACAATGAGCAGTTCTTC.

The gene calls are TRBV19 and TRBJ1-1; D gene ambiguous. V was trimmed by 1 base and J by 6 bases, leaving 12 bases between them. The CDR3 has 14 residues. Per the germline V gene, CDR1 is LNHDA and CDR2 is SQIVND (reference sequence). CDR3 sequence: CASSIVSSQPEAFF. The CDR3 bases are TGTGCCAGTAGTATAGTCTCTAGCCAGCCTGAAGCTTTCTTT.

This rearrangement joins TRBV5-1 to TRBJ2-1; 8 nucleotides line up with TRBD2. There are 17 residues in the CDR3. The V gene end was trimmed by 4 bases and the J gene end by 7 bases; junction bases not matched to a gene: 16. Germline V gene lookup returns CDR1 SGHRS and CDR2 YFSETQ. The CDR3 DNA follows: TGCGCCAGCAGCCCGGGGGGCTCGGGAGGGCCTTTAAATGAGCAGTTCTTC. This translates into CASSPGGSGGPLNEQFF.

The gene calls are TRBV11-2 and TRBJ2-1; D possibly corresponds to TRBD1 (6 bases). Germline assignment: CDR1 SGHAT and CDR2 FQNNGV. V dropped 3 bases and J dropped 7 bases, with 13 bases sitting between them. The CDR3 consists of 14 residues. The CDR3 nucleotides are TGTGCCAGCAGCTTTTGGACAGTCCTAAATGAGCAGTTCTTC. It codes for CASSFWTVLNEQFF.

This CDR3 reads CASSFSSNQPQHF. Written as DNA, the CDR3 is TGTGCCAGCAGTTTTAGTAGCAATCAGCCCCAGCATTTT. The V call is TRBV12-3 or TRBV12-4, the J call TRBJ1-5; D remains unclear. The CDR3 sequence is 13 residues long. V was pared by 3 bases and J by 0 bases, with 3 bases between.

The genes are TRBV19 and TRBJ2-1; 14 bases agree with TRBD2. CDR3 length: 17 amino acids. CDR1 is LNHDA, CDR2 SQIVND, per germline (reference sequence). With 5 bases clipped from V and 4 bases from J, the junction kept 7 bases outside the gene matches. CDR3 region: CASSDAGTSGGYNEQFF. The CDR3 nucleotides are TGTGCCAGTAGTGACGCCGGGACTAGCGGGGGTTACAATGAGCAGTTCTTC.

This clone appeared a single time. The V gene is TRBV4-1, the J gene TRBJ2-3; weak D call: TRBD2 (5 bases). CDR3 length: 16 residues. V was clipped by 1 base and J by 4 bases, with 15 bases between them. Germline CDR1 reads MGHRA; CDR2 reads YSYEKL. This CDR3 is CASSQAWDTRADTQYF. In DNA, the CDR3 is TGCGCCAGCAGCCAAGCGTGGGATACTAGGGCAGATACGCAGTATTTT.

The CDR3 DNA reads as TGTGCCAGCAGTGTGGCCGGGACAGGGGGAGATACGCAGTATTTT. Amino acids: CASSVAGTGGDTQYF. This sequence joins TRBV25-1 and TRBJ2-3; 11 bases agree with TRBD1. Germline values: CDR1 MGHDK, CDR2 SYGVNS. Losses at the gene ends were 4 bases for V and 5 bases for J; bases not matched to a gene: 5. The CDR3 is 15 amino acids.

The chain links TRBV11-2 to TRBJ2-6; 8 bases fit TRBD1. Trimming took 3 bases from V and 0 from J; bases not matched to a gene: 7. Germline CDR1 is SGHAT and CDR2 is FQNNGV. The CDR3 sequence is 18 residues long. The CDR3 nucleotides read TGTGCCAGCAGCTTCCTAGGGACAGGCCCCTCTGGGGCCAACGTCCTGACTTTC. Encoded protein: CASSFLGTGPSGANVLTF.

The gene calls are TRBV28 and TRBJ2-5, with 7 bases that match TRBD1. V shed 4 bases, J shed 4 bases, and the junction held 21 bases outside the gene matches. CDR1 is MDHEN, CDR2 SYDVKM, per germline. The CDR3 spans 19 residues. CDR3 DNA: TGTGCCAGCAGTTACCCACCGACATATACCCCGACAGGGCTAGAGACCCAGTACTTC. This encodes CASSYPPTYTPTGLETQYF.

This clone occurred a few times. The genes are TRBV9 and TRBJ1-2; D may be TRBD1 (6 bases). This CDR3 is 16 amino acids long. The germline gives CDR1 SGDLS, CDR2 YYNGEE. Trimming took off 0 bases at V and 8 bases at J, with 20 bases between the two ends. Written as DNA, the CDR3 is TGTGCCAGCAGCGTAGAGGCCCGTGGGGGCTTGGGAGGCTACACCTTC. Translated, it gives CASSVEARGGLGGYTF.